The source of this T cell receptor (beta chain) is a study of control samples from healthy donors and cancer patients. V dropped 2 bases and J dropped 0; count of bases not matched to a gene: 1. Germline CDR1 reads MNHEY; CDR2 reads SVGAGI. CDR3 size: 15 residues. The data were produced by immunoSEQ multiplex PCR, yet TCRdb's version contains in-frame clones alone and is incomplete. The sample holds some 120,000 clones; 88% are singletons and the top ten take roughly 2.5%. This TCR derives from a woman in her seventies in good health. The genes are TRBV6-5 and TRBJ1-1; 9 bases fit TRBD1. Sequenced: blood. The CDR3 sequence: CASSYGTGMNTEAFF. Here the CDR3 DNA reads TGTGCCAGCAGTTACGGGACAGGGATGAACACTGAAGCTTTCTTT.